The following is a TCR beta chain sequence with its context. Germline CDR1 reads SEHNR; CDR2 reads FQNEAQ (reference sequence). Trimming left V 5 bases short and J 6 bases short, with 12 bases between. This CDR3 contains 13 residues. Clones were read by immunoSEQ multiplex PCR, and TCRdb kept only the in-frame ones, dropping some. The sample records approximately 2,200,000 clones, approximately 94% being singletons. CD45RO negativity and positive selection for CCR7 defined naive CD8 cells, a population that excluded terminally differentiated effector memory CD45RA+ cells. The record originates from a study of shared clonotypes between healthy human individuals.

The source of this sequence is a man in his late teens or twenties in good health. Some clones in this sample may be carry-over from other donors' samples. The chain carries TRBV7-9 and TRBJ2-3; D call uncertain. Sequencing was performed on naive CD8+ T cells from PBMCs. The CDR3 sequence: CASSPTLSDTQYF. CDR3 sequence (DNA): TGTGCCAGCAGCCCGACCCTTTCGGATACGCAGTATTTT.